The 22 T cell receptor beta chains given below trace back to one sample, sequenced in a study of naive and memory T cell subsets. Both TRBC1 and TRBC2 were covered by a beta constant-region primer of two equimolar oligonucleotides. TCRdb reanalysed the UMI-ligation and nested PCR reads using MiXCR and keeps one entry per CDR3 protein. The data show more than 35,000 distinct CDR3 sequences, 10% to 15% seen once. Sequencing was done on a sample of effector memory CD4+ T cells from blood. The subset here: effector memory, CD45RA- CD27-. The source of these receptors is a human donor in good health.

This clonotype was observed a few times. The chain joins TRBV21-1 to TRBJ2-1; TRBD2 reflects the table's D call only, with no check against the DNA. TRBV21-1 is termed a pseudogene. This CDR3 is 15 amino acids long. The CDR3 region has the DNA TGTGCCAGCAGCCTCCTTGGGAGATGGTACAATGAGCAGTTCTTC. Protein product: CASSLLGRWYNEQFF.

This CDR3 is CASSLISFRGQNSPLHF. CDR3 in DNA: TGTGCCAGCAGTTTAATAAGTTTTCGGGGACAGAATTCACCCCTCCACTTT. The chain carries TRBV28 and TRBJ1-6, with 7 bases matching TRBD1. The germline V gene encodes CDR1 MDHEN and CDR2 SYDVKM. V trimming: 2 bases; J trimming: 7 bases; junction bases outside the gene matches: 11. This CDR3 is 17 amino acids long.

The CDR3 bases are TGTGCCAGCAGCCAAGTGGACAGAAAGGGGACTTTCTTT. Translated: CASSQVDRKGTFF. The J gene is TRBJ1-1, the V gene TRBV4-2, with a possible D match to TRBD1 (6 bases). Trimming shortened V by 1 base and J by 12 bases, and 15 bases separated the two germline ends. Germline CDR1 and CDR2: LGHNA and YNFKEQ. The CDR3 extends over 13 amino acids.

This clonotype is deemed medium-sized. This chain uses TRBV7-2 with TRBJ2-3; 8 bases are a match to TRBD1. V was clipped by 5 bases and J by 9 bases; unmatched bases: 7. The CDR3 contains 13 residues. Germline CDR1 is SGHTA and CDR2 is FQGNSA. The CDR3 sequence: CASSQGAQTTQYF. In DNA, the CDR3 is TGTGCCAGCAGCCAGGGGGCGCAAACGACGCAGTATTTT.

The chain combines TRBV11-1 with TRBJ2-7; weak D call: TRBD1 (5 bases). V was shortened by 5 bases and J by 5 bases, with 19 bases between the two germline ends. This CDR3 has 15 amino acids. Germline CDR1 is SGHAT and CDR2 is FQDESV (reference sequence). The CDR3 loop is CASSALGRDFDEQYF. The CDR3 DNA sequence: TGTGCCAGCAGCGCGCTGGGCAGGGATTTTGACGAGCAGTACTTC.

This clonotype was counted a few times. The chain links TRBV5-4 to TRBJ2-3; 7 bases are shared with TRBD2. This CDR3 spans 15 amino acids. The V gene's germline CDR1 is SGHNT and CDR2 YYREEE (reference sequence). V lost 5 bases, J lost 0 bases, and 6 bases stayed unmatched. This CDR3 reads CASSWDYSSTDTQYF. CDR3 bases: TGTGCCAGCAGTTGGGACTACTCGAGCACAGATACGCAGTATTTT.

This clonotype is medium-sized in the sample. The rearrangement joins TRBV6-2 or TRBV6-3 to TRBJ2-3; 10 positions match TRBD2. The ends lost 5 bases at V and 5 bases at J; junction bases unmatched: 4. This CDR3 has 14 residues. Germline V gene sequence: CDR1 MNHEY, CDR2 SVGEGT. The CDR3 protein is CASSPSGSIDTQYF. CDR3 bases: TGTGCCAGCAGTCCTAGCGGGAGTATAGATACGCAGTATTTT.

Ten or more counts support this clonotype. The chain links TRBV29-1 to TRBJ2-1; 14 bases map to TRBD2. CDR3 size: 13 residues. Losses at the gene ends were 7 bases for V and 8 bases for J; bases not matched to a gene: 4. Germline CDR1 and CDR2: SQVTM and ANQGSEA. CDR3 protein: CSAGTSGSYEQFF. In DNA form, the CDR3 reads TGCAGCGCGGGGACTAGCGGGAGCTATGAGCAGTTCTTC.

The V and J genes are TRBV5-4 and TRBJ2-1, with a possible D match to TRBD1 (5 bases). V was trimmed by 1 base and J by 1 base, leaving 18 bases between them. CDR1 SGHNT and CDR2 YYREEE come from the germline V gene (reference sequence). CDR3 length: 18 amino acids. The CDR3 region is CASSLYVGSGWSYNEQFF. The CDR3 DNA sequence: TGTGCCAGCAGCTTGTATGTGGGTTCAGGGTGGTCCTACAATGAGCAGTTCTTC.

The V and J genes are TRBV7-9 and TRBJ2-7; 9 bases line up with TRBD2. After removal of 5 bases from V and 6 bases from J, the junction contained 8 bases not matched to a gene. From germline, CDR1 is SEHNR and CDR2 FQNEAQ (reference sequence). The CDR3 is 14 residues long. The CDR3 region has the DNA TGTGCCAGCAGCCTTAGCGGGAGCACGGGCGAGCAGTACTTC. Translation: CASSLSGSTGEQYF.

V is TRBV9 and J is TRBJ2-1; 8 nucleotides align to TRBD2. The J segment lost 2 bases and the V segment lost 4 bases, leaving 5 bases of the junction unmatched. Germline values: CDR1 SGDLS, CDR2 YYNGEE. This CDR3 region has 15 residues. CDR3 coding DNA: TGTGCCAGCAGCCCGACTAGCGAGACCTACAATGAGCAGTTCTTC. This codes for CASSPTSETYNEQFF.

The chain recombines TRBV20-1 with TRBJ2-5; 7 bases agree with TRBD2. The CDR3 is 14 residues long. V lost 0 bases, J lost 5 bases, and 6 bases stayed unmatched. CDR1 and CDR2 from the germline V gene are DFQATT and SNEGSKA (reference sequence). CDR3 in amino acids: CSAREAGVRETQYF. CDR3 bases: TGCAGTGCTAGAGAGGCGGGGGTCCGGGAGACCCAGTACTTC.

The rearrangement joins TRBV20-1 to TRBJ2-3; 10 nucleotides line up with TRBD2. CDR1 and CDR2 from the germline V gene are DFQATT and SNEGSKA (reference sequence). The V segment lost 7 bases and the J segment 2 bases; nucleotides outside the gene matches: 6. This CDR3 has 14 residues. The DNA of the CDR3 is TGCAGTGGCACTAGCGGGACGACCACAGATACGCAGTATTTT. Translation: CSGTSGTTTDTQYF.

This clonotype is judged medium-sized (0.01 to 0.1%). The chain couples TRBV5-4 to TRBJ2-1; TRBD1 matches 10 bases. Germline CDR1 SGHNT, CDR2 YYREEE (reference sequence). The CDR3 is 16 amino acids. V shed 7 bases and J 1 base; nucleotides not matched to a gene: 8. The CDR3 DNA reads as TGTGCCAGCCGGATGGGGGGACAGGGGTCCTACAATGAGCAGTTCTTC. Translation gives CASRMGGQGSYNEQFF.

This clonotype was picked up a small number of times. The CDR3 loop is CASSLGDRRAKNIQYF. The DNA for the CDR3 is TGTGCCAGCAGCTTGGGTGACAGGCGAGCCAAAAACATTCAGTACTTC. The chain joins TRBV5-5 to TRBJ2-4, with D tentatively TRBD1 (6 bases). Germline loops: CDR1 SGHKS, CDR2 YYEKEE (reference sequence). The ends were cut back, 0 bases at V and 0 bases at J, with 10 bases in the middle. The CDR3 is 16 residues long.

The chain carries TRBV2 and TRBJ2-2, with D possibly TRBD1 on 7 matching bases. Trimming removed 4 bases at V and 4 bases at J, with 13 bases between. Germline-derived CDR1 and CDR2 are SNHLY and FYNNEI. The CDR3 spans 15 residues. In nucleotides, the CDR3 is TGTGCCAGCAGTGCTAGGCAGGGGGGCACCGGGGAGCTGTTTTTT. Amino acid sequence: CASSARQGGTGELFF.

The chain recombines TRBV7-9 with TRBJ2-7, with TRBD2 identical over 9 bases. The CDR3 loop spans 15 amino acids. The V gene's germline CDR1 is SEHNR and CDR2 FQNEAQ (reference sequence). Unmatched junction bases numbered 8, after V lost 5 bases and J lost 3 bases. CDR3: CASSPKVREGYEQYF. In DNA form, the CDR3 reads TGTGCCAGCAGCCCCAAAGTGCGGGAGGGCTACGAGCAGTACTTC.

The table lists this clonotype with a few counts. The CDR3 sequence is CASSEVLGGVAFF. The CDR3 nucleotides are TGCGCCAGCAGTGAGGTTTTGGGAGGGGTGGCTTTCTTT. The chain combines TRBV10-2 with TRBJ1-1, with D tentatively TRBD1 (5 bases). Germline-derived CDR1 and CDR2 are WSHSY and SAAADI. The CDR3 loop spans 13 amino acids. Trimming pared 2 bases from V and 11 bases from J, leaving 15 bases between.

This clonotype showed up just a few times. The V and J genes are TRBV11-2 and TRBJ2-3; D gene uncertain. In germline, CDR1 is SGHAT, CDR2 FQNNGV. V was trimmed by 8 bases and J by 0 bases, leaving 12 bases between them. The CDR3 has 14 amino acids. The CDR3 region is CASYDTSSTDTQYF. The DNA of the CDR3 is TGTGCCAGCTACGACACATCCAGCACAGATACGCAGTATTTT. Supplemented by reference TRBV11-2 and TRBJ2-3, the full variable domain reads EAGVAQSPRYKIIEKRQSVAFWCNPISGHATLYWYQQILGQGPKLLIQFQNNGVVDDSQLPKDRFSAERLKGVDSTLKIQPAKLEDSAVYLCASYDTSSTDTQYFGPGTRLTVL.

The V gene is TRBV7-2, the J gene TRBJ1-5, with a weak D call TRBD1 (5 bases). Germline V lookup: CDR1 SGHTA, CDR2 FQGNSA. V lost 4 bases and J lost 8, with 12 bases in between. The CDR3 is 13 amino acids. CDR3 nucleotides: TGTGCCAGCAGCTACGGGGGGGGTAAGCCCCAGCATTTT. It is translated as CASSYGGGKPQHF.

Ten or more counts support this clonotype. The V gene is TRBV29-1, the J gene TRBJ1-1; D unresolved. Germline V gene lookup returns CDR1 SQVTM and CDR2 ANQGSEA. Between the trimmed V and J ends, which lost 2 bases and 1 base, there was a span of 8 bases. The length of the CDR3 is 13 residues. CDR3: CSVELRTNTEAFF. CDR3 sequence (DNA): TGCAGCGTTGAATTACGGACGAACACTGAAGCTTTCTTT.

The genes are TRBV27 and TRBJ2-2; weak D call: TRBD2 (6 bases). V was shortened by 6 bases and J by 6 bases, with 17 bases between the two germline ends. The CDR3 covers 15 residues. Germline CDR1 reads MNHEY; CDR2 reads SMNVEV (reference sequence). The CDR3 DNA follows: TGTGCCAGCAGGACCGGGACTTGGAGGCCCGGGGAGCTGTTTTTT. The encoded protein is CASRTGTWRPGELFF.